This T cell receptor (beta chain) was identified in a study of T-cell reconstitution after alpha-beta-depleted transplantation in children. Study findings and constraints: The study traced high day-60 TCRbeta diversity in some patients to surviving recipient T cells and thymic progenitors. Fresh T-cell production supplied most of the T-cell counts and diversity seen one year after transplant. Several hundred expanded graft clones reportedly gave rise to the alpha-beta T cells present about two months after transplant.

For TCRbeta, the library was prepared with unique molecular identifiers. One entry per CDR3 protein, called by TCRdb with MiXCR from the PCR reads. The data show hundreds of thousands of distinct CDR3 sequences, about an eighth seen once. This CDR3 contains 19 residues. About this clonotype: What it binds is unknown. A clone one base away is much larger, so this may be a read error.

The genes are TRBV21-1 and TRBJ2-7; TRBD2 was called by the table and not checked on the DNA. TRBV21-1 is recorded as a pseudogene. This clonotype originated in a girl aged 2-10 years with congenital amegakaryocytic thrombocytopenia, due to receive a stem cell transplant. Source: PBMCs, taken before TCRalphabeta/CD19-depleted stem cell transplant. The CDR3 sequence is CASSPMPPGLAVKGYEQYF. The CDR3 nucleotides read TGTGCCAGCAGCCCAATGCCCCCGGGACTAGCGGTAAAAGGCTACGAGCAGTACTTC.